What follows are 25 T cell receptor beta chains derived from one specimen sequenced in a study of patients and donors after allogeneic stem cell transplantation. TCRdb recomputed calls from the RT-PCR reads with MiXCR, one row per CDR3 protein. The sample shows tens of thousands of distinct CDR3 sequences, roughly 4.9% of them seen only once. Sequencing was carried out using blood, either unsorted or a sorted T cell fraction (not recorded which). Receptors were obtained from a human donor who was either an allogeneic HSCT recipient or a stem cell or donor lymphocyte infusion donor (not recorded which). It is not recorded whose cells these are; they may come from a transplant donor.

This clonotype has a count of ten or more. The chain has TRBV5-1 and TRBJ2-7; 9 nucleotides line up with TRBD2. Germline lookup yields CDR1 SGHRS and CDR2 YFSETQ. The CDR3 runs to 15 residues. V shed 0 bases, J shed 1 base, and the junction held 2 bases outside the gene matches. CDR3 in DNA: TGCGCCAGCAGCTTGGTTCTAGCGGGATCCTACGAGCAGTACTTC. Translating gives CASSLVLAGSYEQYF.

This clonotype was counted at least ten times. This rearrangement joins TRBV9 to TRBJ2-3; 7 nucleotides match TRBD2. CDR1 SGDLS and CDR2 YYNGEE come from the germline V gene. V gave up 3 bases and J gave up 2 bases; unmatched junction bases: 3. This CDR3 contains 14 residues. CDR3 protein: CASSASGNTDTQYF. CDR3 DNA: TGTGCCAGCAGCGCTAGCGGTAACACAGATACGCAGTATTTT. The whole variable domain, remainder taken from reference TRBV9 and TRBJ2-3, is DSGVTQTPKHLITATGQRVTLRCSPRSGDLSVYWYQQSLDQGLQFLIQYYNGEERAKGNILERFSAQQFPDLHSELNLSSLELGDSALYFCASSASGNTDTQYFGPGTRLTVL.

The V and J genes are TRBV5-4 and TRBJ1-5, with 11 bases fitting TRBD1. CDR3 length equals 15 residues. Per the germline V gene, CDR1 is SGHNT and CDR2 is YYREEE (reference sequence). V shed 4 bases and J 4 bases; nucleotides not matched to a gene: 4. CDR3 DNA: TGTGCCAGCAGCCCGGGGACAGGGGGGAATCAGCCCCAGCATTTT. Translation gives CASSPGTGGNQPQHF.

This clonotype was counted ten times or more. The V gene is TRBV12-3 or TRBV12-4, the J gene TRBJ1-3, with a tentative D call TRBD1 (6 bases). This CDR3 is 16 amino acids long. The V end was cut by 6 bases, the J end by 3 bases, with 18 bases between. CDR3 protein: CASSEPAGAHGNTIYF. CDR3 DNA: TGTGCCAGCAGCGAACCCGCGGGGGCGCATGGAAACACCATATATTTT.

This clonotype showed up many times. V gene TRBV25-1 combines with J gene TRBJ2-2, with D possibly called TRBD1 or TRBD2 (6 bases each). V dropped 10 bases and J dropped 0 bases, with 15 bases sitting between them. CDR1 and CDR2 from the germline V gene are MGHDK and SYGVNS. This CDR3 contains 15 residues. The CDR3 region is CATKGEATNTGELFF. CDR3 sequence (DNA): TGTGCCACCAAGGGGGAGGCAACGAACACCGGGGAGCTGTTTTTT.

CDR3 residues: CASSLNYNEQFF. The DNA of the CDR3 is TGTGCCAGCAGCCTAAACTACAATGAGCAGTTCTTC. The chain has TRBV6-1 and TRBJ2-1; D unclear. CDR1 is MNHNS and CDR2 is SASEGT in the germline V gene. With 6 bases removed from V and 3 bases from J, the gap between germline ends came to 6 bases. The CDR3 runs 12 residues.

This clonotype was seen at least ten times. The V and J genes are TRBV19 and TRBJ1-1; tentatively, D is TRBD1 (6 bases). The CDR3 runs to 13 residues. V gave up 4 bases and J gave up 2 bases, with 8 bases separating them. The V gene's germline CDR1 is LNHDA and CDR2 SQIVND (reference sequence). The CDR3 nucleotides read TGTGCCAGTAGTACCAGGGGCAACACTGAAGCTTTCTTT. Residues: CASSTRGNTEAFF.

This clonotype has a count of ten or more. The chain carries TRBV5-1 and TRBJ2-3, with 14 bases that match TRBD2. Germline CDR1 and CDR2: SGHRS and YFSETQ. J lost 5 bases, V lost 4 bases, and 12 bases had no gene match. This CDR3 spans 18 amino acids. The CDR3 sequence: CASSTPPGLAGAGDTQYF. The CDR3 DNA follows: TGCGCCAGCAGCACACCTCCGGGACTAGCGGGGGCGGGAGATACGCAGTATTTT.

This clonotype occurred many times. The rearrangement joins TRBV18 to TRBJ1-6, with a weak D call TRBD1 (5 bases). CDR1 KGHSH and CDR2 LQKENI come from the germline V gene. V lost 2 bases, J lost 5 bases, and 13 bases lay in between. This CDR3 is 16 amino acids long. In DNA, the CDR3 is TGTGCCAGCTCACCAATAAGGGGCCAGGATAATTCACCCCTCCACTTT. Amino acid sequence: CASSPIRGQDNSPLHF.

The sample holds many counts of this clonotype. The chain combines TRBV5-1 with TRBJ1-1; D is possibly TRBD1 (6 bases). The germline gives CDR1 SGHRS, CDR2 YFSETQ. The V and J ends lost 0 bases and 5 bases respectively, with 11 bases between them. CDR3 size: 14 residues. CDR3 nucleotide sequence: TGCGCCAGCAGCTTGGGGGGGGGGCATACTGAAGCTTTCTTT. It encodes CASSLGGGHTEAFF.

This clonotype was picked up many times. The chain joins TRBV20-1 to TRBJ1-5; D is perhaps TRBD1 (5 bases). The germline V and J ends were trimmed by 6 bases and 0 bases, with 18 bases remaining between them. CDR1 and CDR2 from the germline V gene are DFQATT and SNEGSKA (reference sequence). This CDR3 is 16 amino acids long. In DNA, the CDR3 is TGCAGTGCGGGACCCCAGGGAGATTATAGCAATCAGCCCCAGCATTTT. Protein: CSAGPQGDYSNQPQHF.

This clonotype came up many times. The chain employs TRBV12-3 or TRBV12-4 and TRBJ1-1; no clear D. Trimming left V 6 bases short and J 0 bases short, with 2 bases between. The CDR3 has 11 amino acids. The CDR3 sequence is CASRLNTEAFF. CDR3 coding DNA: TGTGCCAGCAGACTGAACACTGAAGCTTTCTTT.

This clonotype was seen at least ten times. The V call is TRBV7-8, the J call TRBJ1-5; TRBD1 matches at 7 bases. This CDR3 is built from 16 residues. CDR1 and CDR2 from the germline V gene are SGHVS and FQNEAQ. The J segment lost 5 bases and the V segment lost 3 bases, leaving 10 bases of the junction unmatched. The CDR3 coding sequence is TGTGCCAGCAGCTTGTATAGTGGACAGGCACATCAGCCCCAGCATTTT. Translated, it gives CASSLYSGQAHQPQHF. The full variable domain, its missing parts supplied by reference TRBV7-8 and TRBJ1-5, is GAGVSQSPRYKVAKRGQDVALRCDPISGHVSLFWYQQALGQGPEFLTYFQNEAQLDKSGLPSDRFFAERPEGSVSTLKIQRTQQEDSAVYLCASSLYSGQAHQPQHFGDGTRLSIL.

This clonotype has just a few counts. CDR3 coding DNA: TGCAGTGGACGGGGTAACACCGGGGAGCTGTTTTTT. Its translation is CSGRGNTGELFF. V gene TRBV20-1 combines with J gene TRBJ2-2, with D tentatively TRBD2 (5 bases). V was cut by 7 bases and J by 2 bases, with 8 bases left in between. The CDR3 spans 12 residues. From germline, CDR1 is DFQATT and CDR2 SNEGSKA (reference sequence).

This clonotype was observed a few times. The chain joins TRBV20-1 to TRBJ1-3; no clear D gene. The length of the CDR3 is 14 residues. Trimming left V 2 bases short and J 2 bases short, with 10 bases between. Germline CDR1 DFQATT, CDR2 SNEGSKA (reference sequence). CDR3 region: CSARPRRAGNTIYF. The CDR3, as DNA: TGCAGTGCTAGACCGAGACGTGCTGGAAACACCATATATTTT.

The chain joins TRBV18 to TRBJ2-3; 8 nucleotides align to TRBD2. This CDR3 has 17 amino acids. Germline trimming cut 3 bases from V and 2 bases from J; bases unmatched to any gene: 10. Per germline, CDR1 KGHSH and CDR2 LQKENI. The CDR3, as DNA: TGTGCCAGCTCACCTATACAACTAGCGGACTCCACAGATACGCAGTATTTT. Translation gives CASSPIQLADSTDTQYF.

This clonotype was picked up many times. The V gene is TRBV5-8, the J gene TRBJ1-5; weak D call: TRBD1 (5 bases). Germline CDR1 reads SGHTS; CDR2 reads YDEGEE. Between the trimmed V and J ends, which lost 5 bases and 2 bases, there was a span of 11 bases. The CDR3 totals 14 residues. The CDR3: CASRGAGGNQPQHF. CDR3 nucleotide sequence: TGTGCCAGCAGAGGGGCTGGTGGCAATCAGCCCCAGCATTTT.

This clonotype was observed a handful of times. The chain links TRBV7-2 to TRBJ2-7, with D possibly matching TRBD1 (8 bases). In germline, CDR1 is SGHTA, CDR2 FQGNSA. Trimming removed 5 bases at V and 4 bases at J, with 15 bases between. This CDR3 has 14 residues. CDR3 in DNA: TGTGCCAGCAGCCAGGACAGGGAGGGATACGAGCAGTACTTC. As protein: CASSQDREGYEQYF.

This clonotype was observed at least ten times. The CDR3 loop reads CASSPRNTIYF. CDR3 sequence (DNA): TGTGCCAGCAGTCCTAGAAACACCATATATTTT. This sequence joins TRBV12-3 or TRBV12-4 and TRBJ1-3; D gene ambiguous. With 5 bases removed from V and 5 bases from J, the gap between germline ends came to 4 bases. This CDR3 is built from 11 residues.

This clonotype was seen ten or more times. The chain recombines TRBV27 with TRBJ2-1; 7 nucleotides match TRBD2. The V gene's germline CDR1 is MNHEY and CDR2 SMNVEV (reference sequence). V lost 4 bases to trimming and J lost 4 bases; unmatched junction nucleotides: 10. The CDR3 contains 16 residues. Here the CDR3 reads CASSSLRRGTYNEQFF. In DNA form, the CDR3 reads TGTGCCAGCAGTTCACTCCGGCGGGGGACTTACAATGAGCAGTTCTTC.

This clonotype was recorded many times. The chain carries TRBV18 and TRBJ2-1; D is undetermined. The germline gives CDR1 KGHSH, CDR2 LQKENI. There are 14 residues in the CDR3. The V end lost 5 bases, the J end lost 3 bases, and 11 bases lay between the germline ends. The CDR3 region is CASSESAYYNEQFF. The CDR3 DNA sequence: TGTGCCAGCTCAGAATCTGCCTACTACAATGAGCAGTTCTTC.

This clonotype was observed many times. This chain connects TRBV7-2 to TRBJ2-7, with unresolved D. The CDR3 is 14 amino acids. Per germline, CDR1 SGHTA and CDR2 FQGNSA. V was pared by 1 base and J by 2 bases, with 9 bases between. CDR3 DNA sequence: TGTGCCAGCAGCTTAGAAAAGCGAACCTACGAGCAGTACTTC. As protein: CASSLEKRTYEQYF.

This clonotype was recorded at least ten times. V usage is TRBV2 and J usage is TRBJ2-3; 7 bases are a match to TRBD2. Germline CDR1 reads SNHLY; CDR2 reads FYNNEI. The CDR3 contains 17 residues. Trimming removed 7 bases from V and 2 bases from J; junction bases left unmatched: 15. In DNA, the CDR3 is TGTGCCAGCATCCTCCCAGGTGGGCGGGAGTACACAGATACGCAGTATTTT. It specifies CASILPGGREYTDTQYF. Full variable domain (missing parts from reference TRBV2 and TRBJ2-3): EPEVTQTPSHQVTQMGQEVILRCVPISNHLYFYWYRQILGQKVEFLVSFYNNEISEKSEIFDDQFSVERPDGSNFTLKIRSTKLEDSAMYFCASILPGGREYTDTQYFGPGTRLTVL.

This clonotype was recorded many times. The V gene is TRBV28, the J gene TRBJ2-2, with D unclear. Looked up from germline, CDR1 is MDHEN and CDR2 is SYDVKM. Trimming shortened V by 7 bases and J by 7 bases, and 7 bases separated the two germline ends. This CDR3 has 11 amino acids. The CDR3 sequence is CASTWGGELFF. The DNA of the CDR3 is TGTGCCAGCACCTGGGGCGGGGAGCTGTTTTTT.

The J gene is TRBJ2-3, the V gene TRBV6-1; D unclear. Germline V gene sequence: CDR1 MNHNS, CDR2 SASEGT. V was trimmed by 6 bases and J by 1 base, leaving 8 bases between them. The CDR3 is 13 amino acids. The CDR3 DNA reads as TGTGCCAGCAGCGCAGTCGGCACAGATACGCAGTATTTT. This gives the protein CASSAVGTDTQYF.